These T cell receptor beta chains were read from a single sample in a study of CD8+ T cells in alopecia areata. Profiling relied on immunoSEQ multiplex PCR, and the TCRdb table lists in-frame clones only, not all of them. This sample has around 190,000 clones, with 50% to 70% found just once. The specimen was CD4+ T cells sorted from blood, collected between weeks 47 and 50, from a patient treated with tofacitinib. The source of these receptors is a human donor with alopecia areata. The CDR3 runs from the conserved cysteine through the conserved F or W. Each record gives: CDR3 length, D gene, V gene, clone size, J gene, CDR3 protein, CDR3 DNA. D genes are given only for firm matches. Expanded clones are given a class, and other clones once, few, many or no size at all.

>15|TRBD1|TRBV7-6|.|TRBJ2-5
CASRSSSGQGAAQYF
TGTGCCAGCCGCTCATCTTCCGGACAGGGGGCAGCCCAGTACTTC
>15|TRBD1|TRBV29-1|.|TRBJ1-2
CSVEDPRQDRAGYTF
TGCAGCGTTGAAGATCCTCGCCAGGACAGGGCCGGCTACACCTTC
>13|TRBD1|TRBV5-1|.|TRBJ1-2
CAGRDRAIWGYTF
TGCGCCGGGAGGGACAGGGCTATATGGGGCTACACCTTC
>13|.|TRBV5-6|once|TRBJ2-1
CASSRRRRVEQFF
TGTGCCAGCAGTCGTCGGAGAAGGGTCGAGCAGTTCTTC
>13|.|TRBV29-1|.|TRBJ1-1
CSGSSGWDTEAFF
TGCAGCGGTTCCAGTGGGTGGGACACTGAAGCTTTCTTT
>11|.|TRBV29-1|.|TRBJ2-7
CSVGRSYEQYF
TGCAGCGTTGGGCGCTCCTACGAGCAGTACTTC
>14|.|TRBV29-1|.|TRBJ1-1
CSVDLRLSPTEAFF
TGCAGCGTTGATCTTCGGCTAAGCCCCACTGAAGCTTTCTTT
>14|.|TRBV4-3|once|TRBJ1-6
CASSRTVLNSPLHF
TGCGCCAGCAGCCGGACAGTCCTCAATTCACCCCTCCACTTT
>13|.|TRBV30|few|TRBJ1-5
CAWREGDNQPQHF
TGTGCCTGGAGGGAGGGGGATAATCAGCCCCAGCATTTT
>15|.|TRBV9|.|TRBJ2-7
CASSAGTSSSYEQYF
TGTGCCAGCAGCGCCGGGACATCAAGCTCCTACGAGCAGTACTTC
>14|.|TRBV30|.|TRBJ1-2
CAWSVRTGVQGYTF
TGTGCCTGGAGTGTACGGACGGGGGTTCAAGGCTACACCTTC
>15|TRBD2|TRBV7-2|.|TRBJ2-7
CASSTGLAGGYEQYF
TGTGCCAGCAGCACCGGACTAGCGGGGGGCTACGAGCAGTACTTC
>15|.|TRBV30|.|TRBJ1-2
CAWSGEQETPWGYTF
TGTGCCTGGAGTGGGGAACAGGAGACCCCCTGGGGCTACACCTTC
>14|.|TRBV15|many|TRBJ1-4
CATSRVGSNEKLFF
TGTGCCACCAGCAGAGTGGGCAGTAATGAAAAACTGTTTTTT
>13|TRBD1|TRBV18|.|TRBJ1-1
CASCTDRGTEAFF
TGTGCCAGCTGTACGGACAGGGGCACTGAAGCTTTCTTT
>13|.|TRBV30|.|TRBJ1-6
CAWHGGGNSPLHF
TGTGCCTGGCATGGTGGGGGAAATTCACCCCTCCACTTT
>17|TRBD1|TRBV27|.|TRBJ2-1
CASSLTLDRVGGNEQFF
TGTGCCAGCAGTCTAACTCTGGACAGGGTGGGGGGCAATGAGCAGTTCTTC
>14|.|TRBV5-4|few|TRBJ1-1
CASSRDCLGTEAFF
TGTGCCAGCAGCCGTGACTGCCTAGGCACTGAAGCTTTCTTT
>11|.|TRBV5-1|.|TRBJ2-1
CASSLGNEQFF
TGCGCCAGCAGCTTGGGCAATGAGCAGTTCTTC
>12|.|TRBV7-2|once|TRBJ2-7
CASSLLAGGEYF
TGTGCCAGCAGCTTATTGGCAGGAGGCGAGTACTTC
>15|TRBD2|TRBV7-3|.|TRBJ2-1
CASSPGLAVGNEQFF
TGTGCCAGCAGCCCGGGACTAGCGGTTGGGAATGAGCAGTTCTTC
>15|TRBD1|TRBV6-5|few|TRBJ2-7
CASSYSGQKTYEQYF
TGTGCCAGCAGTTACTCGGGACAGAAGACCTACGAGCAGTACTTC
>11|.|TRBV5-6|.|TRBJ1-2
CASSLDYGYTF
TGTGCCAGCAGCTTAGACTATGGCTACACCTTC
>16|TRBD1|TRBV4-2|.|TRBJ1-1
CASSQDPGQMNTEAFF
TGTGCCAGCAGCCAAGATCCGGGACAGATGAACACTGAAGCTTTCTTT
>16|TRBD2|TRBV7-2|.|TRBJ2-3
CASNLVGGGPSDTQYF
TGTGCCAGCAACCTCGTCGGCGGGGGGCCATCAGATACGCAGTATTTT
>14|.|TRBV30|.|TRBJ1-5
CAWSVGVGREPQHF
TGTGCCTGGAGTGTAGGTGTGGGAAGGGAGCCCCAGCATTTT
>15|TRBD2|TRBV7-2|once|TRBJ2-7
CASSRDTSGGSEQYF
TGTGCCAGCAGCCGAGATACTAGCGGGGGTAGCGAGCAGTACTTC
>16|.|TRBV5-1|.|TRBJ2-3
CASSLGLSGLTDTQYF
TGCGCCAGCAGCTTGGGTCTAAGTGGGTTAACAGATACGCAGTATTTT
>13|.|TRBV9|few|TRBJ2-3
CASSVAGGETQYF
TGTGCCAGCAGCGTAGCTGGTGGGGAGACGCAGTATTTT
>15|.|TRBV27|.|TRBJ1-2
CASSSRDRYKMGYTF
TGTGCCAGCAGTTCCCGGGACCGCTATAAGATGGGCTACACCTTC
>12|TRBD1|TRBV29-1|.|TRBJ1-1
CSVGEGAGEAFF
TGCAGCGTTGGTGAGGGGGCCGGTGAAGCTTTCTTT
>13|.|TRBV29-1|few|TRBJ2-3
CSVEGGFTDTQYF
TGCAGCGTTGAAGGGGGTTTCACAGATACGCAGTATTTT
>9|TRBD1|TRBV20-1|.|TRBJ1-2
CSARETGTF
TGCAGTGCTAGAGAGACAGGGACCTTC
>13|.|TRBV6-1|.|TRBJ2-3
CASSEVLGDTQYF
TGTGCCAGCAGTGAAGTGTTGGGGGATACGCAGTATTTT
>16|.|TRBV30|few|TRBJ1-1
CAWSVMGRRLNTEAFF
TGTGCCTGGAGTGTAATGGGACGGCGATTAAACACTGAAGCTTTCTTT
>13|.|TRBV11-2|.|TRBJ1-6
CASSPVPDSPLHF
TGTGCCAGCAGCCCAGTGCCGGATTCACCCCTCCACTTT
>16|TRBD1|TRBV4-2|.|TRBJ1-1
CASSQGRGQGNTEAFF
TGTGCCAGCAGCCAAGGACGAGGACAGGGGAACACTGAAGCTTTCTTT
>13|.|TRBV7-9|.|TRBJ1-1
CASSFDSNTEAFF
TGTGCCAGCAGCTTCGACTCGAACACTGAAGCTTTCTTT
>13|.|TRBV29-1|.|TRBJ2-3
CSVDLEGGLTQYF
TGCAGCGTTGACCTTGAGGGGGGGCTTACGCAGTATTTT
>12|.|TRBV30|few|TRBJ1-1
CAWINPKSEAFF
TGTGCCTGGATTAACCCCAAGTCCGAAGCTTTCTTT
>12|TRBD2|TRBV29-1|.|TRBJ2-7
CSVDLGTNEQYF
TGCAGCGTTGATTTAGGGACTAACGAGCAGTACTTC
>14|.|TRBV6-4|few|TRBJ2-3
CASSDQAGTDTQYF
TGTGCCAGCAGTGACCAAGCTGGCACAGATACGCAGTATTTT
>15|.|TRBV5-1|.|TRBJ2-5
CASSETAGSQETQYF
TGCGCCAGCAGCGAGACAGCGGGTTCGCAAGAGACCCAGTACTTC
>13|.|TRBV9|.|TRBJ2-7
CASSVDGRREQYF
TGTGCCAGCAGCGTAGATGGGCGGAGGGAGCAGTACTTC
>15|.|TRBV27|.|TRBJ2-1
CASSLIGQAYNEQFF
TGTGCCAGCAGTCTCATCGGACAAGCCTACAATGAGCAGTTCTTC
>15|.|TRBV4-1|.|TRBJ2-7
CASSQGQMSSYEQYF
TGCGCCAGCAGCCAGGGACAAATGAGCTCCTACGAGCAGTACTTC
>15|.|TRBV29-1|.|TRBJ2-2
CSVEDPQGITGELFF
TGCAGCGTTGAAGATCCTCAGGGAATCACCGGGGAGCTGTTTTTT
>14|.|TRBV4-1|.|TRBJ1-2
CASSQEGRNYGYTF
TGCGCCAGCAGCCAAGAGGGACGAAACTATGGCTACACCTTC
>14|TRBD1|TRBV27|.|TRBJ1-5
CASRDTGGPPPQHF
TGTGCCAGCAGAGATACAGGGGGCCCTCCGCCCCAGCATTTT
>14|.|TRBV6-1|.|TRBJ2-6
CASTQGSGANVLTF
TGTGCCAGTACACAGGGCTCTGGGGCCAACGTCCTGACTTTC
>14|.|TRBV7-2|.|TRBJ2-2
CASSYAGIIGELFF
TGTGCCAGCAGTTACGCCGGGATTATCGGGGAGCTGTTTTTT
>17|.|TRBV11-2|.|TRBJ2-1
CASSFRLLGGSYNEQFF
TGTGCCAGCAGCTTTCGCCTTTTGGGGGGATCCTACAATGAGCAGTTCTTC
>15|.|TRBV18|few|TRBJ2-7
CASSPQNRAPYEQYF
TGTGCCAGCTCACCACAGAACAGGGCTCCTTACGAGCAGTACTTC
>15|.|TRBV2|.|TRBJ1-6
CASSEHGAYNSPLHF
TGTGCCAGCAGTGAGCACGGGGCCTATAATTCACCCCTCCACTTT